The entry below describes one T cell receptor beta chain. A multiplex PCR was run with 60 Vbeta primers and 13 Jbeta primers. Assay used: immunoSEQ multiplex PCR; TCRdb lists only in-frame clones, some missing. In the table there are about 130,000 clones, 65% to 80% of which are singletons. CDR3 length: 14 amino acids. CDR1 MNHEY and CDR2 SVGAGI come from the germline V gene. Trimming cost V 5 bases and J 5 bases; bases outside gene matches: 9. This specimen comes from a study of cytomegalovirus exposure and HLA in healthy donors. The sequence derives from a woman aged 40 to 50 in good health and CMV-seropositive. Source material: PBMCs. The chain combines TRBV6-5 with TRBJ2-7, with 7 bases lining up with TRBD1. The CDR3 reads CASSRRQGSDEQYF. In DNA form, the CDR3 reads TGTGCCAGCAGTCGTCGACAGGGAAGCGACGAGCAGTACTTC.